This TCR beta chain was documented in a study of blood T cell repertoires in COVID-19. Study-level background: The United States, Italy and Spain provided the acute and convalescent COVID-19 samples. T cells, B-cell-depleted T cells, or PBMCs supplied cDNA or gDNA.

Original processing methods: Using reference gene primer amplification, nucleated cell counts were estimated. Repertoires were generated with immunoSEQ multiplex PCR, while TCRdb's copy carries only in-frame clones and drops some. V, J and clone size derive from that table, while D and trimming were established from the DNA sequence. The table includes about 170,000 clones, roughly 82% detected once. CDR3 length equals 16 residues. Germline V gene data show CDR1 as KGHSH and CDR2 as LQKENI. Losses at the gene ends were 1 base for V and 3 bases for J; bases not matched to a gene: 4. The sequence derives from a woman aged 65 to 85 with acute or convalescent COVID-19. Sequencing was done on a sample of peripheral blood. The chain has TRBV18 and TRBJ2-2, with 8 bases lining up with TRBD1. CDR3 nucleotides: TGTGCCAGCTCACCACTGCAGGGGGCGGACACCGGGGAGCTGTTTTTT. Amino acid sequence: CASSPLQGADTGELFF.